This T cell receptor beta chain stems from a study of identical twins. Findings and caveats of the study: Conclusions were drawn cross-sectionally by statistical analysis, without following the same donors. Zero-insertion analyses were open to partial confounding by invariant MAIT and iNKT cells.

The CDR3 runs to 16 residues. Trimming took 0 bases from V and 6 from J, leaving 14 bases between them. Germline values: CDR1 LGHNA, CDR2 YSLEER. This clonotype occurred a few times. What it binds is not known. Carrying unique molecular identifiers, the cDNA also gained a universal primer site through template switching. TCRdb used MiXCR to reprocess the 5' RACE reads, holding one entry per CDR3 protein. Among hundreds of thousands of distinct CDR3 sequences listed, 8.6% were seen once. This sample also belongs to another study, concerning yellow fever vaccine responses in identical twins. That report adds: Vaccine-induced T cell responses in twins were reportedly observed to appear partly convergent, partly personalized.

The sample comprised PBMCs. The V and J genes are TRBV4-3 and TRBJ2-2, with D perhaps matching TRBD2 (7 bases). The receptor was isolated from a woman aged 18 to 35 in good health. CDR3 DNA sequence: TGCGCCAGCAGCCAAGAGACGGCGGGGGCGCCCGGGGAGCTGTTTTTT. It codes for CASSQETAGAPGELFF.